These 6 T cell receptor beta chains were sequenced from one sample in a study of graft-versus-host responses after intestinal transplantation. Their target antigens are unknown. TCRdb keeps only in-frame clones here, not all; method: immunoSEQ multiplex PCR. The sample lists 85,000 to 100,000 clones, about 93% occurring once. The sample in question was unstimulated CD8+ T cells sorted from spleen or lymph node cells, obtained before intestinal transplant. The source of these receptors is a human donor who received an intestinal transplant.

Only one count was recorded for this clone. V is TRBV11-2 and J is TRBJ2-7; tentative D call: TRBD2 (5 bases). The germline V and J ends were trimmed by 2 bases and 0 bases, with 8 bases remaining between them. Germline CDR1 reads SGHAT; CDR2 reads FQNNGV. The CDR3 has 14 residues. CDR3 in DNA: TGTGCCAGCAGCTTAACGGGGTTCTCCTACGAGCAGTACTTC. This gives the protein CASSLTGFSYEQYF.

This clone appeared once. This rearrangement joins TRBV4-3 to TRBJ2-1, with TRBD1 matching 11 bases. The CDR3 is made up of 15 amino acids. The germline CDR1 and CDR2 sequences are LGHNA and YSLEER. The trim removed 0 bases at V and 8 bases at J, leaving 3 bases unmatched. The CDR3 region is CASSQEGQGGDEQFF. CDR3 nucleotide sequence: TGCGCCAGCAGCCAAGAGGGACAGGGGGGCGATGAGCAGTTCTTC.

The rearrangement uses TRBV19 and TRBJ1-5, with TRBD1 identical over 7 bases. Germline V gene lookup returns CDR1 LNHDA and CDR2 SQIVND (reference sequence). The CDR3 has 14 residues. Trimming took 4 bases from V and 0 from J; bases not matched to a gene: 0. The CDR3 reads CASSTGGSNQPQHF. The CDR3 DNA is TGTGCCAGTAGTACAGGGGGTAGCAATCAGCCCCAGCATTTT.

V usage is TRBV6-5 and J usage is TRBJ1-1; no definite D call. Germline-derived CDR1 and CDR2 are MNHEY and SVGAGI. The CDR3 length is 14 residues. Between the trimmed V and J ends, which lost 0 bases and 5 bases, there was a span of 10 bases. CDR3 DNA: TGTGCCAGCAGTTACTCTCCCGGTGTGACTGAAGCTTTCTTT. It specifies CASSYSPGVTEAFF.

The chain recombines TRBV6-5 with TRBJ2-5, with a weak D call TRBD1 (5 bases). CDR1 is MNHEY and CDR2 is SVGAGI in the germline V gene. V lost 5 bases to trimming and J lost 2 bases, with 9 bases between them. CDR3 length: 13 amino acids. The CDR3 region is CASSRQFQETQYF. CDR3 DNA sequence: TGTGCCAGCAGTCGACAGTTTCAAGAGACCCAGTACTTC.

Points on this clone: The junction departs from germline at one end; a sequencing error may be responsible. CDR3 loop: CASSSWGRQDGF. The CDR3 coding sequence is TGCGCCAGCAGCTCCTGGGGGAGGCAGGATGGGTTT. V and J are TRBV10-1 and TRBJ1-3; possible D gene TRBD1, 5 bases. Per the germline V gene, CDR1 is WNHNN and CDR2 is SYGVQD (reference sequence). The CDR3 is made up of 12 amino acids.